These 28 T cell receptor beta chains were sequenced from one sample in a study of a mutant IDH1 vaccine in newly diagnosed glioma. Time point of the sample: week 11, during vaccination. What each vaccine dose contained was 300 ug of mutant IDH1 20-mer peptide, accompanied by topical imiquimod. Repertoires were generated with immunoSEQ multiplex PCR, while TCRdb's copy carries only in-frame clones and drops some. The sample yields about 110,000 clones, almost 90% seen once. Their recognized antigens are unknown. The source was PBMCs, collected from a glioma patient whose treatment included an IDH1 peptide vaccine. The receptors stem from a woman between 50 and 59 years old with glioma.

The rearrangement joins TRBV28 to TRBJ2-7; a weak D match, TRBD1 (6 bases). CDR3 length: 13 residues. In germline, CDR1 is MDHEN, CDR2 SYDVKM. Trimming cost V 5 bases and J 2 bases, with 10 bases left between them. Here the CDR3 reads CASSLGQTYEQYF. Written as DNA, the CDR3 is TGTGCCAGCAGTCTGGGACAAACCTACGAGCAGTACTTC.

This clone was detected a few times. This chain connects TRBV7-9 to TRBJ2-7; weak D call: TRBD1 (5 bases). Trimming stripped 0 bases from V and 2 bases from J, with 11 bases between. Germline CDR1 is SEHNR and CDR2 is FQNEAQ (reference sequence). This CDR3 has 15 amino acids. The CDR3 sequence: CASSLAQVGTYEQYF. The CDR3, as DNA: TGTGCCAGCAGCTTAGCACAGGTGGGAACCTACGAGCAGTACTTC.

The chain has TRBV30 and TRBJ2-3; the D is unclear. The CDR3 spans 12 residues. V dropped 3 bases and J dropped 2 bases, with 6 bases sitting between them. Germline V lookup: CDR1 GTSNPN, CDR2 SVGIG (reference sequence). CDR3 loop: CAWRRATDTQYF. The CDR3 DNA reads TGTGCCTGGAGAAGAGCCACAGATACGCAGTATTTT.

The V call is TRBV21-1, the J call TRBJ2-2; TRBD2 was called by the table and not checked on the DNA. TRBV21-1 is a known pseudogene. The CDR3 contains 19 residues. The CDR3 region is CASSKEGGDSYSNTGELFF. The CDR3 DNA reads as TGTGCCAGCAGCAAAGAAGGAGGGGACTCTTATTCGAACACCGGGGAGCTGTTTTTT.

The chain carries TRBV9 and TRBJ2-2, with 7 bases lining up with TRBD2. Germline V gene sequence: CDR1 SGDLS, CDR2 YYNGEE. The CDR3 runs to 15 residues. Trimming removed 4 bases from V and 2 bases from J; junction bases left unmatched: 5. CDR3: CASSSSGINTGELFF. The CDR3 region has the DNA TGTGCCAGCAGCTCTAGCGGTATTAACACCGGGGAGCTGTTTTTT.

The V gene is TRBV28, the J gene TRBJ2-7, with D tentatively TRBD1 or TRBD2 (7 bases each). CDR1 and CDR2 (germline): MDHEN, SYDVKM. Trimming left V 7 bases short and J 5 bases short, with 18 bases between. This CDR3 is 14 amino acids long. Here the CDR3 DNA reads TGTGCCAGCACCTCAGGGGGGGGCAGGGACGAGCAGTACTTC. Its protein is CASTSGGGRDEQYF.

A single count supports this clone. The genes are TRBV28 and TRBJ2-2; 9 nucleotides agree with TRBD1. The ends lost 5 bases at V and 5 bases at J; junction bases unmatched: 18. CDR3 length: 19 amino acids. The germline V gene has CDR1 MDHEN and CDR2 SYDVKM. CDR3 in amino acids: CASSKNRGRVLGRTGELFF. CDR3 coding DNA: TGTGCCAGCAGTAAGAACAGGGGGCGCGTTCTTGGGAGGACCGGGGAGCTGTTTTTT.

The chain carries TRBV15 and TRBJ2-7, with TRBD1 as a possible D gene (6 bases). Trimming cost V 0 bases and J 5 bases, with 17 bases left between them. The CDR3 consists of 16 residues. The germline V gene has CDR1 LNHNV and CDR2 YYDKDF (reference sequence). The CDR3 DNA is TGTGCCACCAGCAGAGAACAGGGAGACTATGTCCACGAGCAGTACTTC. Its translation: CATSREQGDYVHEQYF.

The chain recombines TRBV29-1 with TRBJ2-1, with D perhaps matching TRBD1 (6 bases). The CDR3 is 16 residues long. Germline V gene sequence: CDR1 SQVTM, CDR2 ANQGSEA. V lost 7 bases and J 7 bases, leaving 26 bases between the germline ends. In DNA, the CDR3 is TGCAGCGGGACGCCGGGACACAGTGCAGTATCGAATGAGCAGTTCTTC. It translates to CSGTPGHSAVSNEQFF.

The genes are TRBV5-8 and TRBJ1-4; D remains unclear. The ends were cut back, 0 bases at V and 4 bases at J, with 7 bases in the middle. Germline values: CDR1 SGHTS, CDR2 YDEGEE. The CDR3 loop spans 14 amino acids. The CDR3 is CASSLASGNEKLFF. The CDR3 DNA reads TGTGCCAGCAGCTTGGCAAGCGGTAATGAAAAACTGTTTTTT.

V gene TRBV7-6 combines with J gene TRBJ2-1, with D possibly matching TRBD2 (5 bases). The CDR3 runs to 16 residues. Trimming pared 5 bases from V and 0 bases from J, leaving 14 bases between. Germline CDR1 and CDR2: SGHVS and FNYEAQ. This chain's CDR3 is CASSGPKRSSYNEQFF. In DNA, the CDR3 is TGTGCCAGCAGCGGGCCTAAGCGGAGCTCCTACAATGAGCAGTTCTTC.

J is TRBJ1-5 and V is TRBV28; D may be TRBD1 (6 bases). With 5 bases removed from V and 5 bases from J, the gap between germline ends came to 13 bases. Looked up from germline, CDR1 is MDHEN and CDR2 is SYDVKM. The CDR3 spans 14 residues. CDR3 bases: TGTGCCAGCAGTCCGGGGGGCCCATATCAGCCCCAGCATTTT. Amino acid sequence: CASSPGGPYQPQHF. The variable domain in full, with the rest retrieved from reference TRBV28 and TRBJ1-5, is DVKVTQSSRYLVKRTGEKVFLECVQDMDHENMFWYRQDPGLGLRLIYFSYDVKMKEKGDIPEGYSVSREKKERFSLILESASTNQTSMYLCASSPGGPYQPQHFGDGTRLSIL.

CDR3 residues: CASSSLSGRAYEQYF. CDR3 nucleotide sequence: TGTGCCAGCAGTTCCCTTAGCGGGAGGGCCTACGAGCAGTACTTC. The J gene is TRBJ2-7, the V gene TRBV27; 11 bases align to TRBD2. J lost 2 bases, V lost 4 bases, and 4 bases had no gene match. The CDR3 extends over 15 amino acids. Germline V CDR1 and CDR2: MNHEY, SMNVEV (reference sequence).

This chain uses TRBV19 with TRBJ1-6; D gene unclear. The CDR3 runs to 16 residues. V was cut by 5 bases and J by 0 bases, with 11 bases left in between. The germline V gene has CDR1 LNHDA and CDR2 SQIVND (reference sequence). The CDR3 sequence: CASSSVSSSYNSPLHF. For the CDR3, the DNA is TGTGCCAGTAGTTCGGTATCAAGCTCCTATAATTCACCCCTCCACTTT.

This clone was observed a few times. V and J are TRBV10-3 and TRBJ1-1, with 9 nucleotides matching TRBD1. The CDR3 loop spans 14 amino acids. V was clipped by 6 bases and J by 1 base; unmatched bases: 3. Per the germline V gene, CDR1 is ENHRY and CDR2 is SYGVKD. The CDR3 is CAISWTGENTEAFF. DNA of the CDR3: TGTGCCATCAGCTGGACAGGGGAGAACACTGAAGCTTTCTTT.

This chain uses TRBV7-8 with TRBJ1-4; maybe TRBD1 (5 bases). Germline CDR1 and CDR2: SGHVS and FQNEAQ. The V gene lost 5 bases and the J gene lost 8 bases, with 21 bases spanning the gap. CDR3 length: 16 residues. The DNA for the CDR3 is TGTGCCAGCAGCGGGGCGCGGGAGGGGCGGAGGGAAAAACTGTTTTTT. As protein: CASSGAREGRREKLFF.

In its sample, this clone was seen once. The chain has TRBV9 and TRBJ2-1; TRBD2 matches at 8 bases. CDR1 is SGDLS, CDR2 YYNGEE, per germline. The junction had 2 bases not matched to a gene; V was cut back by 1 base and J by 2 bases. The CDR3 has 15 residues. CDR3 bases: TGTGCCAGCAGCGTAACGGGAGGGACCTACAATGAGCAGTTCTTC. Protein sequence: CASSVTGGTYNEQFF.

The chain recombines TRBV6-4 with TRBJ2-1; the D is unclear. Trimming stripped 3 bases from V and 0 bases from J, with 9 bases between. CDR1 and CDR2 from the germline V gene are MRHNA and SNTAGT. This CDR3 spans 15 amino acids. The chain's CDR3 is CASSEAPSSYNEQFF. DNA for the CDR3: TGTGCCAGCAGTGAAGCGCCTAGCTCCTACAATGAGCAGTTCTTC.

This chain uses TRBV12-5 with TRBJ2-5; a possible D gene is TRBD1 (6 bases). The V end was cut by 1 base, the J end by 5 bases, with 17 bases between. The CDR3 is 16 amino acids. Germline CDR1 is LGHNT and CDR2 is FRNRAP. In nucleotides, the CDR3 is TGTGCTAGTGGTTTGGGGCAGGGGACGTTCTGGGAGACCCAGTACTTC. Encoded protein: CASGLGQGTFWETQYF.

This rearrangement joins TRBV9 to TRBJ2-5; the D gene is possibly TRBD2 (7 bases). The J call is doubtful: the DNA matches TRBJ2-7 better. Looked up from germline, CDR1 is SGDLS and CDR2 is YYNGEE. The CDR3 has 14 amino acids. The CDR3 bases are TGTGCCAGCAGCGTAGAGGCAGGGGAGGGCGAGCAGTACTTC. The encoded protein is CASSVEAGEGEQYF.

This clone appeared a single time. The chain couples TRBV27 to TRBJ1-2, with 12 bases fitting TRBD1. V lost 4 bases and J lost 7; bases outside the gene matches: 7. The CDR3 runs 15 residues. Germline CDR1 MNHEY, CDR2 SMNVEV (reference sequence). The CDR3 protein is CASSSPGQGARGYTF. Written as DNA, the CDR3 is TGTGCCAGCAGTTCCCCGGGACAGGGGGCGCGTGGCTACACCTTC.

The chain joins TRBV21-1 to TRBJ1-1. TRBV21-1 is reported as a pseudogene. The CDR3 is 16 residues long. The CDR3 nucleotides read TGTGCCAGCAGCAAAGCGCCTAGACCTCCGAGGGACGAAGCTTTCTTT. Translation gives CASSKAPRPPRDEAFF.

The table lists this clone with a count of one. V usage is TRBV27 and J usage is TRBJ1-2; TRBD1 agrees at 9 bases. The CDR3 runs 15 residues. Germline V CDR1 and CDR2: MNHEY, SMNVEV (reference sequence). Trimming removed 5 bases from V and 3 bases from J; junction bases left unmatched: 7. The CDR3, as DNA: TGTGCCAGCAGTCCCTTGACAGGGGGAGACTATGGCTACACCTTC. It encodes CASSPLTGGDYGYTF.

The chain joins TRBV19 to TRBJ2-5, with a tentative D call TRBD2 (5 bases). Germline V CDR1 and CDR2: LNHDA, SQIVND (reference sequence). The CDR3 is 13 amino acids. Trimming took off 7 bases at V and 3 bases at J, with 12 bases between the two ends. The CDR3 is CASTERAEETQYF. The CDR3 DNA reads TGTGCCAGTACAGAGAGGGCCGAAGAGACCCAGTACTTC.

The CDR3 loop is CASRRNTVLHF. Here the CDR3 DNA reads TGTGCCAGCCGCCGGAACACCGTTCTTCACTTT. The chain couples TRBV2 to TRBJ1-6; D is unresolved. V was cut by 8 bases and J by 19 bases, with 18 bases left in between. Germline lookup yields CDR1 SNHLY and CDR2 FYNNEI. The CDR3 has 11 residues.

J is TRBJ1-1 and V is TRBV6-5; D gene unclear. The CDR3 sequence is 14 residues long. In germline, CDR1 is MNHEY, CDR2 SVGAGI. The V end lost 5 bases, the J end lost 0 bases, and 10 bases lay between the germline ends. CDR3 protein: CASSPNTMNTEAFF. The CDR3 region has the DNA TGTGCCAGCAGTCCAAATACCATGAACACTGAAGCTTTCTTT.

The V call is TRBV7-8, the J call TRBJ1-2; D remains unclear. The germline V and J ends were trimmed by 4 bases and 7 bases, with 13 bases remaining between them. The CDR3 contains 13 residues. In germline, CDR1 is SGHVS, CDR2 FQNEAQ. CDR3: CASSSAAFGGYTF. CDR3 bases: TGTGCCAGCAGCTCGGCCGCCTTCGGTGGCTACACCTTC. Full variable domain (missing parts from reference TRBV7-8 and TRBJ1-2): GAGVSQSPRYKVAKRGQDVALRCDPISGHVSLFWYQQALGQGPEFLTYFQNEAQLDKSGLPSDRFFAERPEGSVSTLKIQRTQQEDSAVYLCASSSAAFGGYTFGSGTRLTVV.

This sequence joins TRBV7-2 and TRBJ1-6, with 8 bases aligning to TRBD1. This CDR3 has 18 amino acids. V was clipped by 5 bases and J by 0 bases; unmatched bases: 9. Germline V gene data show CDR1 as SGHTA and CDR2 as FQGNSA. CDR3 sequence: CASSPDRVKSSYNSPLHF. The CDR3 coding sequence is TGTGCCAGCAGCCCGGACAGGGTCAAGAGCTCCTATAATTCACCCCTCCACTTT.